The next 15 T cell receptor beta chains were all read from a single sample in a study of T cell responses to AZD1222 COVID-19 vaccine. Method: immunoSEQ multiplex PCR; TCRdb's copy keeps in-frame clones and lacks some. The table records around 97,000 clones, approximately 89% of them present only once. Material: peripheral blood, obtained on day 0 of AZD1222 vaccination. The receptor source for this set is an adult in good health.

This clone was observed a few times. The chain combines TRBV7-9 with TRBJ1-2; no definite D call. The CDR3 sequence is 15 residues long. Germline assignment: CDR1 SEHNR and CDR2 FQNEAQ (reference sequence). Trimming took off 4 bases at V and 6 bases at J, with 18 bases between the two ends. The CDR3 loop reads CASSSGPGLSNGYTF. Written as DNA, the CDR3 is TGTGCCAGCAGCTCCGGGCCAGGTCTGAGTAATGGCTACACCTTC.

The genes are TRBV7-2 and TRBJ2-7, with a weak D call TRBD2 (6 bases). V lost 1 base, J lost 2 bases, and 15 bases lay in between. The CDR3 has 16 residues. The V gene's germline CDR1 is SGHTA and CDR2 FQGNSA. CDR3 sequence reads: CASSLEVSGGTYEQYF. Written as DNA, the CDR3 is TGTGCCAGCAGCTTAGAAGTTAGCGGTGGAACCTACGAGCAGTACTTC.

V and J are TRBV21-1 and TRBJ1-3; the table names TRBD1, a call not compared with the DNA. TRBV21-1 is flagged as a pseudogene. The CDR3 consists of 16 residues. CDR3 sequence: CASSTKDRVYGNTIYF. The CDR3 DNA follows: TGTGCCAGCAGCACCAAAGACAGGGTCTACGGAAACACCATATATTTT.

The V call is TRBV14, the J call TRBJ1-1; D not resolved. V shed 4 bases and J shed 5 bases, with 14 bases lying between them. CDR1 is SGHDN and CDR2 is FVKESK in the germline V gene. The CDR3 is made up of 14 amino acids. CDR3 sequence (DNA): TGTGCCAGCAGCCCCCCCCTAGGGAGTACTGAAGCTTTCTTT. This translates into CASSPPLGSTEAFF.

Turning to this clone: A read error may produce the germline difference seen at one junction end. J is TRBJ1-6 and V is TRBV6-1; perhaps TRBD1 as D (5 bases). From germline, CDR1 is MNHNS and CDR2 SASEGT. This CDR3 spans 13 amino acids. DNA for the CDR3: TGTGCCAGCAGTGAGGGGCAGGGCCGAATTACCAGATTT. This translates into CASSEGQGRITRF.

The chain employs TRBV25-1 and TRBJ1-1; unclear D gene. The CDR3 extends over 14 amino acids. V lost 2 bases to trimming and J lost 0 bases, with 7 bases between them. CDR1 is MGHDK and CDR2 is SYGVNS in the germline V gene. The CDR3 here is CASSEGGLNTEAFF. In nucleotides, the CDR3 is TGTGCCAGCAGTGAAGGCGGTCTGAACACTGAAGCTTTCTTT. Full variable domain (outside the CDR3, taken from reference TRBV25-1 and TRBJ1-1): EADIYQTPRYLVIGTGKKITLECSQTMGHDKMYWYQQDPGMELHLIHYSYGVNSTEKGDLSSESTVSRIRTEHFPLTLESARPSHTSQYLCASSEGGLNTEAFFGQGTRLTVV.

The J gene is TRBJ1-1, the V gene TRBV5-1, with TRBD1 matching 11 bases. The CDR3 spans 16 residues. The germline V gene encodes CDR1 SGHRS and CDR2 YFSETQ. Trimming removed 4 bases from V and 1 base from J; junction bases left unmatched: 6. The CDR3 sequence is CASSQRTGGRNTEAFF. The DNA for the CDR3 is TGCGCCAGCAGCCAAAGGACAGGGGGCCGGAACACTGAAGCTTTCTTT.

The chain combines TRBV9 with TRBJ2-7; TRBD2 matches 11 bases. This CDR3 has 15 amino acids. The ends lost 5 bases at V and 3 bases at J; junction bases unmatched: 7. Germline V gene data show CDR1 as SGDLS and CDR2 as YYNGEE. This CDR3 reads CASSESLAGGYEQYF. The CDR3 DNA reads TGTGCCAGCAGTGAGTCTCTAGCGGGAGGCTACGAGCAGTACTTC.

The CDR3 coding sequence is TGTGCCAGCTCACCACGAAGCCTGACAGGAGGCAATCAGCCCCAGCATTTT. It translates to CASSPRSLTGGNQPQHF. The chain recombines TRBV18 with TRBJ1-5, with D possibly being TRBD1 (6 bases). Trimming took off 1 base at V and 2 bases at J, with 15 bases between the two ends. This CDR3 spans 17 amino acids. Germline loops: CDR1 KGHSH, CDR2 LQKENI.

The chain employs TRBV28 and TRBJ1-5; TRBD1 agrees at 7 bases. This CDR3 region has 16 residues. Germline CDR1 reads MDHEN; CDR2 reads SYDVKM. The V gene end was trimmed by 7 bases and the J gene end by 2 bases; junction bases not matched to a gene: 11. Here the CDR3 reads CASTTQGVVGNQPQHF. CDR3 in DNA: TGTGCCAGCACCACCCAGGGGGTGGTGGGCAATCAGCCCCAGCATTTT.

This rearrangement joins TRBV9 to TRBJ2-5, with TRBD1 matching 8 bases. V lost 4 bases and J lost 5; bases outside the gene matches: 10. This CDR3 comprises 15 residues. Germline V lookup: CDR1 SGDLS, CDR2 YYNGEE. The CDR3 spells CASSPTGDLRETQYF. For the CDR3, the DNA is TGTGCCAGCAGCCCGACAGGGGATCTTCGGGAGACCCAGTACTTC.

V and J are TRBV6-5 and TRBJ1-2; D is unclear. Between the trimmed V and J ends, which lost 6 bases and 1 base, there was a span of 15 bases. This CDR3 has 15 residues. In germline, CDR1 is MNHEY, CDR2 SVGAGI. CDR3 sequence reads: CASRREAVSNYGYTF. CDR3 DNA: TGTGCCAGCAGACGAGAGGCAGTCAGTAACTATGGCTACACCTTC.

This chain joins TRBV7-9 and TRBJ1-1; 9 nucleotides align to TRBD1. The trim removed 0 bases at V and 3 bases at J, leaving 2 bases unmatched. CDR3 length: 15 amino acids. CDR1 is SEHNR, CDR2 FQNEAQ, per germline (reference sequence). CDR3 nucleotide sequence: TGTGCCAGCAGCTTAGCGAGGACAGGGGACACTGAAGCTTTCTTT. The encoded protein is CASSLARTGDTEAFF.

The chain employs TRBV10-3 and TRBJ2-7; TRBD1 agrees at 7 bases. Germline assignment: CDR1 ENHRY and CDR2 SYGVKD. The CDR3 contains 15 residues. V was pared by 5 bases and J by 7 bases, with 14 bases of the junction left unmatched. The CDR3 loop is CAISSRDSWRQEQYF. CDR3 bases: TGTGCCATCAGTAGCCGGGACAGTTGGCGGCAGGAGCAGTACTTC.

J is TRBJ2-3 and V is TRBV7-9; the match to TRBD1 covers 10 bases. CDR3 length equals 14 residues. Germline CDR1 SEHNR, CDR2 FQNEAQ (reference sequence). V trimming: 8 bases; J trimming: 3 bases; junction bases outside the gene matches: 5. The CDR3 sequence is CASPGGQGTDTQYF. CDR3 bases: TGTGCCAGCCCCGGGGGACAGGGGACAGATACGCAGTATTTT. The variable domain in full, completed from reference TRBV7-9 and TRBJ2-3, reads DTGVSQNPRHKITKRGQNVTFRCDPISEHNRLYWYRQTLGQGPEFLTYFQNEAQLEKSRLLSDRFSAERPKGSFSTLEIQRTEQGDSAMYLCASPGGQGTDTQYFGPGTRLTVL.